This T cell receptor beta chain appears in the sequencing data of a study of blood T cell repertoires in COVID-19 (dated by TCRdb to the early 2020s). Turning to the overall study: The collaborator samples originated in the United States, Italy and Spain and spanned the acute and convalescent phases of COVID-19. A de-identified subject ID, COVID-19 status, age in years and sex were almost always included in the sample metadata. The samples were drawn from two sources: the first 160 participants of the ongoing ImmuneRACE study, and 1,254 subjects contributed by 6 global collaborators. Subjects who had been exposed to COVID-19, were actively infected with it, or had recovered from it provided the deeply sampled blood TCRbeta repertoires that made up the dataset. The prospective study material was composed of cDNA or gDNA derived from T cells, B-cell-depleted T cells, or PBMCs. A freely available public database, intended as a resource for researchers studying the immune response to SARS-CoV-2, is where the repertoires were released. Where available, HLA class I and class II types were obtained from metadata supplied by the sample provider rather than from assay-based typing. What the authors observed across the whole study: How much clinical and demographic metadata was included differed by source and by participant, and the metadata was provided uncurated.

One collaborating source in Seattle enrolled patients while the patients were actively infected and followed the patients over time throughout the course of disease. Collaborating institutions collected whole blood in K2EDTA tubes following their own protocols. For TCRbeta analysis, collaborators shipped samples in one of three forms: frozen whole blood, isolated PBMCs, or DNA extracted from either of those sample types. A distance of 15 bases separates the germline ends of V and J, which lose 1 base and 8 bases respectively. The CDR3 starts with the cysteine, ends with the phenylalanine, and has 14 residues. The read is trimmed to its CDR3 DNA, 42 bases read in frame from base 1. Via the germline V gene, CDR1 is MNHNS and CDR2 SASEGT. TCRbeta CDR3 regions were amplified from genomic DNA by means of the immunoSEQ Assay, a bias-controlled multiplex PCR. The authors' analysis ran thus. The number of nucleated cells in each sample was estimated by amplification of reference gene primers within the assay. To quantify the absolute abundance of each unique TCRbeta CDR3 rearrangement, sequence reads were collapsed and filtered. For each sample, productive Simpson clonality was calculated as the square root of Simpson's diversity index across productive rearrangements. TCRdb took over this immuneACCESS table, retaining in-frame rearrangements with V and J assigned. Such tables are incomplete; in checked studies, under half of the missing clones stem from an unresolved V gene, and the remainder is unexplained. The V and J calls and clone size are taken from that table; D and trimming were inferred from the DNA. Recorded for this sample are approximately 330,000 clones; about nine tenths of them occurred a single time. In total, the top ten clones hold roughly a tenth of the sample.

Note on this clone: Its antigen remains undetermined. No much larger clone exists at a distance of one base, and base qualities are not known.

This TCR was sampled from a man aged 30 to 39 with COVID-19, enrolled during active disease. The specimen was peripheral blood. The V gene is TRBV6-1 and the J gene is TRBJ2-7; no D segment can be confidently identified. The DNA sequence is TGTGCCAGCAGTGAAGGGCAGGAATTAAGGAAGCAGTACTTC. The encoded protein is CASSEGQELRKQYF.